Sequencing of this T cell receptor beta chain was carried out in a study of control samples from healthy donors and cancer patients. Here immunoSEQ multiplex PCR was the method, and the copy in TCRdb shows in-frame clones only, minus some. Of 120,000 or so clones in the sample, 85% to 90% were seen once. Germline V CDR1 and CDR2: KGHSH, LQKENI. This CDR3 is 13 amino acids long. The ends lost 5 bases at V and 6 bases at J; junction bases unmatched: 6. The V gene is TRBV18, the J gene TRBJ1-1; TRBD1 matches 7 bases. Material: PBMCs. The sequence was obtained from a woman aged 55-75 years with lung cancer. The CDR3 loop is CASSIDRVSEAFF. The DNA of the CDR3 is TGTGCCAGCTCAATCGACAGGGTTTCTGAAGCTTTCTTT.